The 30 T cell receptor beta chains reported below all come from one sample, sequenced in a study of T-cell memory formation after mild COVID-19. TCRdb called the 5' RACE reads again in MiXCR, with one record for every CDR3 protein. The sample has about 150,000 distinct CDR3 sequences; about 6.1% are singletons. Sequencing was carried out using PBMCs or a T cell subset sorted from them (not recorded which). The source of these receptors is an adult woman who had mild COVID-19 (a few samples of this study predate the infection). Cell type and time point are not known.

This clonotype was picked up a small number of times. The chain recombines TRBV6-2 or TRBV6-3 with TRBJ2-3; D not certain. The germline gives CDR1 MNHEY, CDR2 SVGEGT. The CDR3 is 16 amino acids. Trimming took 5 bases from V and 0 from J, leaving 15 bases between them. In DNA form, the CDR3 reads TGTGCCAGCAGTCCCCGGACGCTAACTAGCACAGATACGCAGTATTTT. Translating gives CASSPRTLTSTDTQYF.

The chain links TRBV20-1 to TRBJ2-4, with a possible D match to TRBD2 (5 bases). Germline V gene sequence: CDR1 DFQATT, CDR2 SNEGSKA (reference sequence). V shed 3 bases and J shed 0 bases, with 9 bases lying between them. This CDR3 comprises 14 residues. The CDR3 is CSASRGLAKNIQYF. In nucleotides, the CDR3 is TGCAGTGCTAGTCGAGGGCTAGCCAAAAACATTCAGTACTTC.

This clonotype was detected ten times or more. V is TRBV6-6 and J is TRBJ2-7; D perhaps matches TRBD1 (6 bases). The V end lost 8 bases, the J end lost 2 bases, and 13 bases lay between the germline ends. The CDR3 is 13 residues long. The V gene's germline CDR1 is MNHNY and CDR2 SVGAGI (reference sequence). CDR3 region: CASQQGNTYEQYF. The CDR3 DNA reads TGTGCCAGCCAACAGGGAAACACCTACGAGCAGTACTTC.

This clonotype came up many times. CDR3 DNA sequence: TGTGCCAGCAGCTTAATGTTCGAGTCCACTGAAGCTTTCTTT. This encodes CASSLMFESTEAFF. The V call is TRBV7-2, the J call TRBJ1-1; D is undetermined. Germline V CDR1 and CDR2: SGHTA, FQGNSA. The V gene lost 2 bases and the J gene lost 4 bases, with 11 bases spanning the gap. This CDR3 contains 14 residues.

This clonotype was seen repeatedly, ten times or more. The chain recombines TRBV5-1 with TRBJ2-1, with D perhaps matching TRBD2 (6 bases). The V and J ends lost 0 bases and 6 bases respectively, with 25 bases between them. CDR1 and CDR2 from the germline V gene are SGHRS and YFSETQ. The CDR3 runs 19 residues. The CDR3 bases are TGCGCCAGCAGCTTGGTCTACAGGAGTAGCGGACCCCCTGGCAATGAGCAGTTCTTC. It codes for CASSLVYRSSGPPGNEQFF.

In this sample, this clonotype turned up many times. The chain links TRBV7-6 to TRBJ1-3, with 9 nucleotides matching TRBD1. CDR3 length equals 16 residues. Trimming cost V 5 bases and J 4 bases; bases outside gene matches: 9. CDR1 is SGHVS and CDR2 is FNYEAQ in the germline V gene. The CDR3 region is CASSPRTGARGNTIYF. The CDR3 nucleotides are TGTGCCAGCAGCCCGAGGACAGGGGCGCGGGGAAACACCATATATTTT.

This clonotype was detected a few times. The rearrangement uses TRBV3-1 and TRBJ1-1, with D unresolved. The CDR3 has 14 amino acids. From germline, CDR1 is LGHDT and CDR2 YNNKEL (reference sequence). The V end was cut by 1 base, the J end by 0 bases, with 6 bases between. For the CDR3, the DNA is TGTGCCAGCAGCCAAGGGCTGGTGAACACTGAAGCTTTCTTT. Encoded protein: CASSQGLVNTEAFF.

J is TRBJ1-1 and V is TRBV6-2 or TRBV6-3; D is unresolved. The germline CDR1 and CDR2 sequences are MNHEY and SVGEGT. V gave up 7 bases and J gave up 2 bases, with 8 bases separating them. This CDR3 has 12 residues. CDR3 bases: TGTGCCAGCAATACCGTAAACACTGAAGCTTTCTTT. This gives the protein CASNTVNTEAFF.

This clonotype was found many times. This chain uses TRBV5-1 with TRBJ2-7, with 11 bases lining up with TRBD2. Germline loops: CDR1 SGHRS, CDR2 YFSETQ. V dropped 4 bases and J dropped 3; count of bases not matched to a gene: 9. The CDR3 is 16 amino acids. As DNA, the CDR3 is TGCGCCAGCAGCGGCGGGACTAGCGGATTCTACTACGAGCAGTACTTC. Amino acids: CASSGGTSGFYYEQYF.

This clonotype was observed at least ten times. This sequence joins TRBV5-1 and TRBJ2-3, with D perhaps given as TRBD1 or TRBD2 (5 bases each). This CDR3 comprises 13 residues. V lost 7 bases to trimming and J lost 3 bases, with 12 bases between them. Germline V CDR1 and CDR2: SGHRS, YFSETQ. CDR3 region: CASGEGWTDTQYF. The DNA for the CDR3 is TGCGCCAGCGGAGAGGGGTGGACAGATACGCAGTATTTT.

For this clonotype: The junction shows a germline mismatch at one end, possibly a read error. The V and J genes are TRBV20-1 and TRBJ1-4, with D possibly matching TRBD1 (6 bases). Germline loops: CDR1 DFQATT, CDR2 SNEGSKA (reference sequence). There are 14 residues in the CDR3. The CDR3 nucleotides read TGCAGTGTTCGAAGTACAGGGAGGGGTGAAAAGCTGTTTTTT. Its protein product is CSVRSTGRGEKLFF.

The CDR3 DNA reads as TGCGCCAGCAGCGAAATGCACCCGCCCCTCTGGGGCTACACCTTC. It yields the protein CASSEMHPPLWGYTF. The chain carries TRBV5-1 and TRBJ1-2; D gene unclear. Between the trimmed V and J ends, which lost 4 bases and 8 bases, there was a span of 21 bases. From germline, CDR1 is SGHRS and CDR2 YFSETQ. The CDR3 loop spans 15 amino acids.

There are a few counts of this clonotype. The gene calls are TRBV6-5 and TRBJ2-7, with D possibly matching TRBD1 (6 bases). The germline V and J ends were trimmed by 6 bases and 7 bases, with 19 bases remaining between them. The CDR3 covers 14 residues. Germline V gene lookup returns CDR1 MNHEY and CDR2 SVGAGI. The CDR3 sequence: CASSSGTPTGEQYF. The CDR3 DNA reads as TGTGCCAGCAGCTCCGGGACACCTACGGGGGAGCAGTACTTC.

This clonotype was detected only a few times. The V gene is TRBV15, the J gene TRBJ2-7, with 8 bases aligning to TRBD1. The germline CDR1 and CDR2 sequences are LNHNV and YYDKDF (reference sequence). The CDR3 contains 16 residues. The V and J ends lost 2 bases and 3 bases, in that order; junction bases with no gene match: 9. The DNA for the CDR3 is TGTGCCACCAGCAGATTCCCGGGACAGGCTTACTACGAGCAGTACTTC. The encoded protein is CATSRFPGQAYYEQYF.

This clonotype came up many times. The rearrangement links TRBV27 to TRBJ2-1; 7 bases map to TRBD2. This CDR3 spans 16 amino acids. Germline-derived CDR1 and CDR2 are MNHEY and SMNVEV (reference sequence). The V and J ends lost 1 base and 0 bases, in that order; junction bases with no gene match: 3. The chain's CDR3 is CASSLLGGSSYNEQFF. In DNA form, the CDR3 reads TGTGCCAGCAGTTTATTGGGGGGGAGCTCCTACAATGAGCAGTTCTTC.

This clonotype has a handful of counts. V usage is TRBV20-1 and J usage is TRBJ1-3, with D uncertain. The CDR3 contains 13 residues. V was trimmed by 0 bases and J by 2 bases, leaving 5 bases between them. CDR1 and CDR2 from the germline V gene are DFQATT and SNEGSKA (reference sequence). The CDR3 region has the DNA TGCAGTGCTAGAGAAACGGCTGGAAACACCATATATTTT. The encoded protein is CSARETAGNTIYF.

Many counts were recorded for this clonotype. The chain recombines TRBV12-3 or TRBV12-4 with TRBJ1-6; D is undetermined. The CDR3 runs to 17 residues. V was trimmed by 8 bases and J by 5 bases, leaving 22 bases between them. This CDR3 is CASSPSRFYGDNSPLHF. CDR3 nucleotide sequence: TGTGCCAGCTCGCCTTCACGCTTCTACGGAGATAATTCACCCCTCCACTTT.

This clonotype has only a few counts. The DNA of the CDR3 is TGTGCCATCAAGGGGCGAGGGGACACCGGGGAGCTGTTTTTT. Translated: CAIKGRGDTGELFF. This chain joins TRBV10-3 and TRBJ2-2; D possibly uses TRBD1 or TRBD2 (5 bases each). The germline V gene encodes CDR1 ENHRY and CDR2 SYGVKD. Deletions cut 7 bases from V and 3 bases from J, with 12 bases between. CDR3 size: 14 residues.

This clonotype came up many times. This chain joins TRBV5-1 and TRBJ2-2; D is possibly TRBD2 (6 bases). Germline V gene data show CDR1 as SGHRS and CDR2 as YFSETQ. The V gene lost 6 bases and the J gene lost 0 bases, with 21 bases spanning the gap. The CDR3 is 18 residues long. CDR3 region: CASKPKSLGGTNTGELFF. The CDR3 DNA sequence: TGCGCCAGCAAGCCCAAGTCGTTAGGCGGGACGAACACCGGGGAGCTGTTTTTT.

In this sample, this clonotype turned up many times. The V and J genes are TRBV14 and TRBJ2-1; D is unclear. This CDR3 has 11 amino acids. CDR1 is SGHDN and CDR2 is FVKESK in the germline V gene. Trimming took 4 bases from V and 8 from J, leaving 6 bases between them. The CDR3 reads CASSPLYEQFF. The DNA of the CDR3 is TGTGCCAGCAGCCCTCTGTATGAGCAGTTCTTC.

The V and J genes are TRBV5-1 and TRBJ1-4; D gene uncertain. The CDR3 runs 16 residues. The germline V and J ends were trimmed by 0 bases and 4 bases, with 13 bases remaining between them. Looked up from germline, CDR1 is SGHRS and CDR2 is YFSETQ. In DNA, the CDR3 is TGCGCCAGCAGCTTGGCCAAGGGCTCCGTTAATGAAAAACTGTTTTTT. Protein product: CASSLAKGSVNEKLFF.

This clonotype was seen a handful of times. V usage is TRBV2 and J usage is TRBJ2-7; no reliable D call. CDR1 SNHLY and CDR2 FYNNEI come from the germline V gene. The CDR3 loop spans 15 amino acids. V lost 3 bases and J lost 0, with 12 bases in between. Here the CDR3 DNA reads TGTGCCAGCAGTGATTCCCTCACGGGCTCCTACGAGCAGTACTTC. Translated: CASSDSLTGSYEQYF.

This clonotype came up many times. The J gene is TRBJ2-1, the V gene TRBV12-3 or TRBV12-4, with 8 positions matching TRBD2. V lost 6 bases to trimming and J lost 6 bases; unmatched junction nucleotides: 13. This CDR3 comprises 16 residues. The CDR3: CASSRSAAGETNEQFF. CDR3 sequence (DNA): TGTGCCAGCAGCCGATCAGCAGCGGGAGAGACCAATGAGCAGTTCTTC.

The sample holds many counts of this clonotype. The chain links TRBV2 to TRBJ2-5; D gene ambiguous. Germline V gives CDR1 SNHLY, CDR2 FYNNEI. Trimming pared 4 bases from V and 5 bases from J, leaving 2 bases between. The CDR3 sequence is 10 residues long. The CDR3 is CASSVETQYF. The CDR3 DNA reads as TGTGCCAGCAGTGTCGAGACCCAGTACTTC.

This clonotype was observed many times. The genes are TRBV12-3 or TRBV12-4 and TRBJ1-2; D remains unclear. This CDR3 region has 15 residues. V was cut by 2 bases and J by 4 bases, with 14 bases left in between. For the CDR3, the DNA is TGTGCCAGCAGTTTACGGGTGCGCGGTAGCTATGGCTACACCTTC. Translated: CASSLRVRGSYGYTF.

The sample holds a few counts of this clonotype. This chain joins TRBV5-1 and TRBJ2-2, with 9 nucleotides matching TRBD2. Unmatched junction bases numbered 10, after V lost 4 bases and J lost 3 bases. The germline CDR1 and CDR2 sequences are SGHRS and YFSETQ. The CDR3 is made up of 17 amino acids. Here the CDR3 reads CASSLPQTSGDTGELFF. In DNA form, the CDR3 reads TGCGCCAGCAGCCTACCACAGACTAGCGGAGACACCGGGGAGCTGTTTTTT. Together with reference TRBV5-1 and TRBJ2-2, the CDR3 gives the full variable domain: KAGVTQTPRYLIKTRGQQVTLSCSPISGHRSVSWYQQTPGQGLQFLFEYFSETQRNKGNFPGRFSGRQFSNSRSEMNVSTLELGDSALYLCASSLPQTSGDTGELFFGEGSRLTVL.

The sample holds a few counts of this clonotype. The chain recombines TRBV15 with TRBJ1-1; no clear D gene. The CDR3 is made up of 14 amino acids. Trimming took 5 bases from V and 0 from J, leaving 10 bases between them. The germline CDR1 and CDR2 sequences are LNHNV and YYDKDF (reference sequence). The DNA of the CDR3 is TGTGCCACCAGCGCCCGGACTCTGAACACTGAAGCTTTCTTT. Its translation: CATSARTLNTEAFF.

The chain carries TRBV24-1 and TRBJ2-1, with 7 bases lining up with TRBD2. CDR3 length equals 16 residues. The germline V gene has CDR1 KGHDR and CDR2 SFDVKD. With V trimmed by 1 base and J by 8 bases, 10 bases remained unmatched. The CDR3 DNA sequence: TGTGCCACCAGTGATTTATTCCGCGGGAGTCGGCATGAGCAGTTCTTC. Amino acid sequence: CATSDLFRGSRHEQFF.

A few counts support this clonotype. The rearrangement uses TRBV6-2 or TRBV6-3 and TRBJ1-5, with D possibly matching TRBD1 (5 bases). Germline loops: CDR1 MNHEY, CDR2 SVGEGT. The CDR3 loop spans 14 amino acids. Trimming shortened V by 2 bases and J by 5 bases, and 10 bases separated the two germline ends. In nucleotides, the CDR3 is TGTGCCAGCAGTTACGGGACGGCTGATCAGCCCCAGCATTTT. Amino acids: CASSYGTADQPQHF.

In its sample, this clonotype was seen a few times. The gene calls are TRBV3-1 and TRBJ2-2, with D unclear. The V end was cut by 0 bases, the J end by 6 bases, with 11 bases between. The CDR3 is 15 residues long. The germline V gene has CDR1 LGHDT and CDR2 YNNKEL (reference sequence). The CDR3 sequence: CASSQDVVGSGELFF. The CDR3 region has the DNA TGTGCCAGCAGCCAAGACGTCGTAGGGTCCGGGGAGCTGTTTTTT. The full variable domain, its missing parts supplied by reference TRBV3-1 and TRBJ2-2, is DTAVSQTPKYLVTQMGNDKSIKCEQNLGHDTMYWYKQDSKKFLKIMFSYNNKELIINETVPNRFSPKSPDKAHLNLHINSLELGDSAVYFCASSQDVVGSGELFFGEGSRLTVL.